This T cell receptor beta chain was identified during a study of T cell repertoires in cytomegalovirus infection (dated by TCRdb to the late 2010s). Concerning the study at large: Recently identified HLA-C-restricted CMV epitopes, whose presentation resists viral immunomodulation, were targeted by peptide stimulations together with well-studied HLA-B-restricted epitopes. The HLA type of each donor mattered for the analysis, because public TCR beta signatures pointed to carriage of CMV infection along with the matching HLA type. The study at large found these results: In both this cohort and an independent cohort of over 350 donors, the cumulative frequency of public TCR beta family members distinguished carriers of CMV infection plus the relevant HLA type. The ex vivo response was dominated by HLA-C-restricted CMV-specific TCR beta clonotypes, which also provided the single most frequent clonotype in two of eight donors.

The sample's treatment or condition label, in plain terms: in vitro stimulation with specific CMV peptide epitopes to enrich CMV-specific T cells. This clonotype came up a few times. The antigen it binds to is not known. Base qualities are not at hand, and no much larger clone is one base apart. The instrument was an Illumina HiSeq 1500. Clones were called with MiXCR by TCRdb after fastp trimmed the public reads at Q25, and only in-frame beta chains were retained. When rows share a CDR3 protein, they turn into one entry using the most common DNA and genes. For this sample the table gives around 770,000 distinct CDR3 sequences, of which almost 30% were detected only once. Over 10% of the sample is held by the ten biggest clonotypes. CDR3 length: 12 amino acids, cysteine to phenylalanine. This entry keeps only the CDR3 DNA: 36 bases, framed from base 1. The germline V gene (reference sequence) provides CDR1 MNHEY and CDR2 SMNVEV. V loses 3 bases, J loses 4 bases, and the germline ends lie 5 bases apart.

Sample: cultured CD8+ T cells from PBMCs, taken from culture after CMV antigen stimulation. The sequence was collected from a human donor in good health (CMV status not recorded). Some clones in this sample may be carry-over from other donors' samples. The rearranged segments are TRBV27 and TRBJ2-3, with the D segment identity uncertain. The DNA sequence is TGTGCCAGCAGTTTTAACCCAGATACGCAGTATTTT. It is translated as CASSFNPDTQYF.